Presented here are 15 T cell receptor beta chains from one specimen sequenced in a study of T cell responses to AZD1222 COVID-19 vaccine. The protocol was immunoSEQ multiplex PCR, while the TCRdb copy is restricted to in-frame clones and leaves out a portion. The sample contains over 100,000 clones, 89% of which appear only once. This specimen consisted of peripheral blood, obtained on day 0 of AZD1222 vaccination. The receptors originated from an adult in good health.

J is TRBJ1-1 and V is TRBV6-6, with 7 bases fitting TRBD1. The CDR3 is 14 amino acids. CDR1 is MNHNY, CDR2 SVGAGI, per germline (reference sequence). V was pared by 2 bases and J by 6 bases, with 6 bases of the junction left unmatched. The CDR3 nucleotides are TGTGCCAGCAGTTACAACAGGGGAACGGCTGAAGCTTTCTTT. Its protein product is CASSYNRGTAEAFF.

The rearrangement joins TRBV30 to TRBJ2-1; the D is unclear. Germline V CDR1 and CDR2: GTSNPN, SVGIG (reference sequence). The CDR3 totals 15 residues. Between the trimmed V and J ends, which lost 1 base and 0 bases, there was a span of 10 bases. The CDR3 nucleotides read TGTGCCTGGAGTGCAGACGGATTCTCCTACAATGAGCAGTTCTTC. Protein: CAWSADGFSYNEQFF. Full variable domain (outside the CDR3, taken from reference TRBV30 and TRBJ2-1): SQTIHQWPATLVQPVGSPLSLECTVEGTSNPNLYWYRQAAGRGLQLLFYSVGIGQISSEVPQNLSASRPQDRQFILSSKKLLLSDSGFYLCAWSADGFSYNEQFFGPGTRLTVL.

V gene TRBV2 combines with J gene TRBJ2-7; D is ambiguous. The CDR3 runs 11 residues. From germline, CDR1 is SNHLY and CDR2 FYNNEI. V lost 5 bases to trimming and J lost 4 bases, with 6 bases between them. The CDR3 sequence is CASSFQYEQYF. The CDR3 nucleotides are TGTGCCAGCAGTTTCCAATACGAGCAGTACTTC.

The rearrangement links TRBV7-8 to TRBJ2-1, with TRBD2 matching 9 bases. Per germline, CDR1 SGHVS and CDR2 FQNEAQ. This CDR3 is 13 amino acids long. Germline trimming cut 7 bases from V and 11 bases from J; bases unmatched to any gene: 9. In DNA form, the CDR3 reads TGTGCCAGCACCCAACTAGCGGGCGGGAAGCAGTTCTTC. Amino acids: CASTQLAGGKQFF.

The chain uses TRBV3-1 (or the pseudogene TRBV3-2) and TRBJ1-1; D perhaps matches TRBD1 (5 bases). The CDR3 extends over 14 amino acids. V gave up 0 bases and J gave up 1 base, with 6 bases separating them. Per germline, CDR1 LGHDT and CDR2 YNNKEL (reference sequence). The CDR3 protein is CASSQEGENTEAFF. In nucleotides, the CDR3 is TGTGCCAGCAGCCAAGAGGGGGAGAACACTGAAGCTTTCTTT.

In DNA, the CDR3 is TGTGCCTGGAGAAGGGGGTTAGGGAAGAACACTGAAGCTTTCTTT. It yields the protein CAWRRGLGKNTEAFF. The rearrangement links TRBV30 to TRBJ1-1; a weak D match, TRBD1 (6 bases). CDR1 and CDR2 from the germline V gene are GTSNPN and SVGIG (reference sequence). The CDR3 runs 15 residues. V was cut by 3 bases and J by 1 base, with 15 bases left in between.

The chain is built from TRBV18 and TRBJ1-2; 9 bases line up with TRBD1. The J segment lost 7 bases and the V segment lost 2 bases, leaving 5 bases of the junction unmatched. Germline-derived CDR1 and CDR2 are KGHSH and LQKENI. The CDR3 is made up of 14 amino acids. The CDR3 loop reads CASSPGTGLLGYTF. The CDR3 coding sequence is TGTGCCAGCTCACCAGGGACAGGGCTTCTTGGCTACACCTTC.

This chain links TRBV2 with TRBJ1-3; D unresolved. The CDR3 spans 14 residues. Germline V gives CDR1 SNHLY, CDR2 FYNNEI. V shed 6 bases and J shed 0 bases, with 9 bases lying between them. Written as DNA, the CDR3 is TGTGCCAGCAGAAGCAGGAACTCTGGAAACACCATATATTTT. Translating gives CASRSRNSGNTIYF.

This chain uses TRBV30 with TRBJ1-2; no clear D. The CDR3 contains 11 residues. V lost 0 bases and J 6 bases, leaving 5 bases between the germline ends. Germline loops: CDR1 GTSNPN, CDR2 SVGIG (reference sequence). The CDR3 DNA reads as TGTGCCTGGAGTGTTTTCCATGGCTACACCTTC. Amino acids: CAWSVFHGYTF.

This chain links TRBV7-9 with TRBJ2-3; perhaps TRBD2 as D (7 bases). The CDR3 is made up of 14 amino acids. V was pared by 5 bases and J by 10 bases, with 19 bases between. Germline V gene data show CDR1 as SEHNR and CDR2 as FQNEAQ (reference sequence). The CDR3 bases are TGTGCCAGCAGCCTCGCAGGACTAGGGGGGCCGCAGTATTTT. It specifies CASSLAGLGGPQYF. Complete variable domain (other parts from reference TRBV7-9 and TRBJ2-3): DTGVSQNPRHKITKRGQNVTFRCDPISEHNRLYWYRQTLGQGPEFLTYFQNEAQLEKSRLLSDRFSAERPKGSFSTLEIQRTEQGDSAMYLCASSLAGLGGPQYFGPGTRLTVL.

The CDR3 loop is CASSSAGTVPNYGYTF. In DNA form, the CDR3 reads TGTGCCAGCAGTTCGGCTGGGACGGTACCAAACTATGGCTACACCTTC. The chain combines TRBV9 with TRBJ1-2, with D tentatively TRBD1 (5 bases). Looked up from germline, CDR1 is SGDLS and CDR2 is YYNGEE. The CDR3 totals 16 residues. V was trimmed by 5 bases and J by 2 bases, leaving 19 bases between them.

This clone showed up just once. The chain uses TRBV9 and TRBJ1-2, with no clear D. CDR1 SGDLS and CDR2 YYNGEE come from the germline V gene. With 0 bases removed from V and 8 bases from J, the gap between germline ends came to 8 bases. This CDR3 comprises 12 residues. CDR3: CASSVARWGYTF. CDR3 sequence (DNA): TGTGCCAGCAGCGTAGCCAGATGGGGCTACACCTTC. The full variable domain, with the rest looked up from reference TRBV9 and TRBJ1-2, is DSGVTQTPKHLITATGQRVTLRCSPRSGDLSVYWYQQSLDQGLQFLIQYYNGEERAKGNILERFSAQQFPDLHSELNLSSLELGDSALYFCASSVARWGYTFGSGTRLTVV.

V usage is TRBV14 and J usage is TRBJ2-7, with 12 bases that match TRBD2. Germline values: CDR1 SGHDN, CDR2 FVKESK. The CDR3 extends over 14 amino acids. Unmatched junction bases numbered 2, after V lost 6 bases and J lost 2 bases. The CDR3 spells CASRTSGGTYEQYF. The CDR3 nucleotides are TGTGCCAGCAGGACTAGCGGGGGAACCTACGAGCAGTACTTC.

The chain's CDR3 is CASSLGTGQPQHF. CDR3 coding DNA: TGTGCCAGCAGCCTAGGGACAGGGCAGCCCCAGCATTTT. The chain employs TRBV7-9 and TRBJ1-5; 9 nucleotides line up with TRBD1. Trimming cost V 5 bases and J 7 bases; bases outside gene matches: 3. The CDR3 spans 13 residues. Germline CDR1 is SEHNR and CDR2 is FQNEAQ (reference sequence).

This chain uses TRBV7-2 with TRBJ1-5; 8 nucleotides match TRBD1. V shed 5 bases, J shed 1 base, and the junction held 1 base outside the gene matches. This CDR3 is 14 amino acids long. Germline V gene sequence: CDR1 SGHTA, CDR2 FQGNSA. The CDR3 DNA sequence: TGTGCCAGCAGCGGACAGGGAAGCAATCAGCCCCAGCATTTT. Its translation is CASSGQGSNQPQHF.